This TCR beta chain was captured in a study of blood T cell repertoires in COVID-19. About the research overall: The United States, Italy and Spain provided the acute and convalescent COVID-19 samples.

Sequenced by immunoSEQ multiplex PCR; TCRdb stores in-frame clones only, minus some. The sample comprises about 400,000 clones, 75% to 90% of which are singletons, and roughly 4.3% rests with the top ten. This receptor was obtained from a woman aged 25 to 39 with acute or convalescent COVID-19. The sequenced material came from peripheral blood.

In DNA form, the CDR3 reads TGTGCCAGCAGCCAGGACTATAATTCACCCCTCCACTTT. Its protein product is CASSQDYNSPLHF. This chain uses TRBV12-3 or TRBV12-4 with TRBJ1-6; D not resolved. The CDR3 length is 13 residues. The V gene lost 6 bases and the J gene lost 3 bases, with 6 bases spanning the gap.